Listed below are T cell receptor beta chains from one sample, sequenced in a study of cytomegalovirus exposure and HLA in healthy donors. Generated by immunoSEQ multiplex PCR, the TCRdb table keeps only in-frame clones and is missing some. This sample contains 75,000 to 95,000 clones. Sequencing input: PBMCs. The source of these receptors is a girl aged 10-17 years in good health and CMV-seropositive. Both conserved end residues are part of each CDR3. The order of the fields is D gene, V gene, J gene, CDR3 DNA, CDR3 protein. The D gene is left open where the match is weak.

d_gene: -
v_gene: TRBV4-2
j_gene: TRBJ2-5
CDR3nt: TGTGCCAGCAGCCAGGAGTACCAAGAGACCCAGTACTTC
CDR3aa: CASSQEYQETQYF

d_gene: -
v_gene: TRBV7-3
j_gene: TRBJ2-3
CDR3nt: TGTGCCAGCAGCTCGGCACCGGGACTTGGCACAGATACGCAGTATTTT
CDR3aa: CASSSAPGLGTDTQYF

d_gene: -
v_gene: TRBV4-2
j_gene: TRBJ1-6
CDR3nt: TGTGCCAGCAGCCAAGATAGAAACAGAGACGATTCACCCCTCCACTTT
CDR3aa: CASSQDRNRDDSPLHF

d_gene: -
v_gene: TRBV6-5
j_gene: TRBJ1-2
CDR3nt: TGTGCCAGCAGCCAGGGACAAAACTATGGCTACACCTTC
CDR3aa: CASSQGQNYGYTF

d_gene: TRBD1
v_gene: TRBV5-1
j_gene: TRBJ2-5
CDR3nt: TGCGCCAGCAGCCTTATGGACAGGGAAGGGGAGACCCAGTACTTC
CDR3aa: CASSLMDREGETQYF

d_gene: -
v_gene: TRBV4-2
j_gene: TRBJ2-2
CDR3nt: TGTGCCAGCAGCCAGCCGAGGGACACCCGAACCGGGGAGCTGTTTTTT
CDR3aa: CASSQPRDTRTGELFF

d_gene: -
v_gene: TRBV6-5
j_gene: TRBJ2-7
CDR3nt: TGTGCCAGCGGGTCGGCGGGGAGCGCCGAGCAGTACTTC
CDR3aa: CASGSAGSAEQYF

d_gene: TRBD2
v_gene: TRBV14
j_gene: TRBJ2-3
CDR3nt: TGTGCCAGCCAGCTAGCGGGGGGATTAGGAGATACGCAGTATTTT
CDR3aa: CASQLAGGLGDTQYF

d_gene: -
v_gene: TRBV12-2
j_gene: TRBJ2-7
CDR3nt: TGTGCAAGTCGCTTAGCGCTCGGACAGGGCTACGAGCAGTACTTC
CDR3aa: CASRLALGQGYEQYF

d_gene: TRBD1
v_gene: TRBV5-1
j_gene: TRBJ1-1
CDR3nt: TGCGCCAGCAGCTGGGACAGAATGAACACTGAAGCTTTCTTT
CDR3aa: CASSWDRMNTEAFF

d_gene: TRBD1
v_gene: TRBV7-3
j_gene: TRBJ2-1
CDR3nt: TGTGCCAGCAGCTCGACCCACAGGGGCGGCGATGAGCAGTTCTTC
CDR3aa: CASSSTHRGGDEQFF

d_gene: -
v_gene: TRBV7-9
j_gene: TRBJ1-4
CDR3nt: TGTGCCAGCAGCATAGACAGTAATGAAAAACTGTTTTTT
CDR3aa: CASSIDSNEKLFF

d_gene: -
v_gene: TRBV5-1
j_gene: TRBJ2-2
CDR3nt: TGCGCCAGCAGCTCTGGGACTTCCACCGGGGAGCTGTTTTTT
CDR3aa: CASSSGTSTGELFF

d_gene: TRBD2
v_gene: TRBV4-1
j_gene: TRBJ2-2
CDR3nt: TGCGCCAGCAGCCCTTTCAGCGGGGGGGATCCCGGGGAGCTGTTTTTT
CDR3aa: CASSPFSGGDPGELFF

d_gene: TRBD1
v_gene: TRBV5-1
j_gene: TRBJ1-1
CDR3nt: TGCGCCAGCAGCCCCGACGGACAGGGCCACACTGAAGCTTTCTTT
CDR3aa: CASSPDGQGHTEAFF

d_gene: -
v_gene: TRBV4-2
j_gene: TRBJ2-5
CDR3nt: TGTGCCAGCAGTAATAGCGGAGAAGAAAACCAAGAGACCCAGTACTTC
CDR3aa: CASSNSGEENQETQYF

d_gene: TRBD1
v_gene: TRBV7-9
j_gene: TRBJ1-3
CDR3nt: TGTGCCAGCACCAGGCAGGGACAGGGTACCGGAAACACCATATATTTT
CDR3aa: CASTRQGQGTGNTIYF

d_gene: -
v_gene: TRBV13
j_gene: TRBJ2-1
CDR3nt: TGTGCCAGCAGCTCCCCCGGGACTCACGGACATGAGCAGTTCTTC
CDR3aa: CASSSPGTHGHEQFF

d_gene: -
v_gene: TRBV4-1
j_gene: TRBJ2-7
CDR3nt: TGCGCCAGCAGCCAAATCACCGGTCAGGTTTACGAGCAGTACTTC
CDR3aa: CASSQITGQVYEQYF

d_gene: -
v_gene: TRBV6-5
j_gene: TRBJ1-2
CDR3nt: TGTGCCAGCAGTTACTGGGGGTTAGGGGGTGGCTACACCTTC
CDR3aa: CASSYWGLGGGYTF

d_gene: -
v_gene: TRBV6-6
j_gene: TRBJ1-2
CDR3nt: TGTGCCACCGTACAGGGCTCTGCTAACTATGGCTACACCTTC
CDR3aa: CATVQGSANYGYTF

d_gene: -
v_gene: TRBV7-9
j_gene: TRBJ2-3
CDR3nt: TGTGCCAGCAGTGGGGGACACACAGATACGCAGTATTTT
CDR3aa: CASSGGHTDTQYF

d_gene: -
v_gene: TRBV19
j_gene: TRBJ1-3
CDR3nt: TGTGCCAGTAGCGTCCCGGGAAACACCATATATTTT
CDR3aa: CASSVPGNTIYF

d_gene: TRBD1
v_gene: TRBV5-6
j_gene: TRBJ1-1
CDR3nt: TGTGCCAGCAGCCGACTCAGGGGGGCGGGCACTGAAGCTTTCTTT
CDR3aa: CASSRLRGAGTEAFF

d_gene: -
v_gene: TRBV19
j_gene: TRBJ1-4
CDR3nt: TGTGCCAGTAGGAGGGGAGGAGATAATGAAAAACTGTTTTTT
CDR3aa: CASRRGGDNEKLFF

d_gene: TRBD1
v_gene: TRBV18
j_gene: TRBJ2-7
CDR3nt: TGTGCCAGCTCACCTCCAGGACAGGGAGGAGGGCAGTACTTC
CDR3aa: CASSPPGQGGGQYF

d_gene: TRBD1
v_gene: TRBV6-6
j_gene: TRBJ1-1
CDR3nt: TGTGCCAGCAGTTCCGGGACAGCCCAGAACACTGAAGCTTTCTTT
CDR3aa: CASSSGTAQNTEAFF

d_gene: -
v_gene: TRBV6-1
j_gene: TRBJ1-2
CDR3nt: TGTGCCAGCAGTGAACTACCGGGGGTTCGGGACTCCCTTTGGGGCTACACCTTC
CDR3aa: CASSELPGVRDSLWGYTF

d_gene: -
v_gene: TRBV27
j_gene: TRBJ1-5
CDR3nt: TGTGCCAGCAGTAAAGCCCTGGGCAATCAGCCCCAGCATTTT
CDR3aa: CASSKALGNQPQHF

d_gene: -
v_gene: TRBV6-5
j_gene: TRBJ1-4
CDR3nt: TGTGCCAGCAGTTACAACAGTGCCTCACATAATGAAAAACTGTTTTTT
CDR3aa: CASSYNSASHNEKLFF

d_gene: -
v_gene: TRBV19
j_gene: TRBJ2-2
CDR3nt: TGTGCCAGTAGTATAAAAATTTTCGGTTCCGGGGAGCTGTTTTTT
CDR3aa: CASSIKIFGSGELFF

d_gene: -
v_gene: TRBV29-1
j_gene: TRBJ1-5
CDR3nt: TGCAGCGTTGAAGAGGTCAGGGATGGTCAGCCCCAGCATTTT
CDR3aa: CSVEEVRDGQPQHF

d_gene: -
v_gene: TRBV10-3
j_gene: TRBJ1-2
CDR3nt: TGTGCCATCAGTGAGTCGGCCCCCAGGGGCTACACCTTC
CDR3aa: CAISESAPRGYTF

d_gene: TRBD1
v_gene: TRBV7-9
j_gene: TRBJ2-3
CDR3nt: TGTGCCGCAAGGACAGGGAGCACAGATACGCAGTATTTT
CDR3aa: CAARTGSTDTQYF

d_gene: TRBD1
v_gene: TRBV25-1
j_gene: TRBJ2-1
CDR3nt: TGTGCCAGCAGTGGCCGGGACAGGTACAATGAGCAGTTCTTC
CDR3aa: CASSGRDRYNEQFF

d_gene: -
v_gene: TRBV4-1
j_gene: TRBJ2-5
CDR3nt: TGCGCCAGCAGCCACGCCTTCCAGGGGCGAGAGACCCAGTACTTC
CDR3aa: CASSHAFQGRETQYF

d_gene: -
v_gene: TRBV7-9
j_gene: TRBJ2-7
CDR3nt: TGTGCCAGCAGCTCCCTCGGCACAGGAAGCTCCTACGAGCAGTACTTC
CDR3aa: CASSSLGTGSSYEQYF

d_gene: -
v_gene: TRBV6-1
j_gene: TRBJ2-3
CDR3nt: TGTGCCAGCAGCCCCTGGCGCAGGGCAGATACGCAGTATTTT
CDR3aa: CASSPWRRADTQYF

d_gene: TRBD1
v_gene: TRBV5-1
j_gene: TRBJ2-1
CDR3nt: TGCGCCAGCAGCTTGTTAGGACAGGGGACAGACAATGAGCAGTTCTTC
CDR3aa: CASSLLGQGTDNEQFF

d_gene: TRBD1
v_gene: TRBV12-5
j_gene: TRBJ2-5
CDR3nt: TGTGCTAGTGGTTTGGTTTTGACAGGGGAGGCAGAGACCCAGTACTTC
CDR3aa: CASGLVLTGEAETQYF

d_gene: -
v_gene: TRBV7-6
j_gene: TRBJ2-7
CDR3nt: TGTGCCAGCAGCCAAACCTGGAGAGACGAGCAGTACTTC
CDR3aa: CASSQTWRDEQYF

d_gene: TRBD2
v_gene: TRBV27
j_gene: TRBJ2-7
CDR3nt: TGTGCCAGCAGTCCAGCGGGACCGTTTCCCTACGAGCAGTACTTC
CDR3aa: CASSPAGPFPYEQYF

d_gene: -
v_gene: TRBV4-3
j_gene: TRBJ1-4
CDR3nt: TGCGCCAGCAGCCATTCCCCCGACGGGTTTTGGGAAAAACTGTTTTTT
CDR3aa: CASSHSPDGFWEKLFF

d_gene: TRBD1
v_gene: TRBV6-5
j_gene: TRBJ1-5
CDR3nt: TGTGCCAGCAGTTGGTCGCAGGACAGGAATCAGCCCCAGCATTTT
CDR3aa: CASSWSQDRNQPQHF